This record covers a single TCR beta chain. What it recognizes is unknown. The CDR3 extends over 14 amino acids. The germline CDR1 and CDR2 sequences are KGHSH and LQKENI. Trimming cost V 3 bases and J 8 bases, with 16 bases left between them. The sample originates from a study of T cell responses to AZD1222 COVID-19 vaccine. Measured with immunoSEQ multiplex PCR; TCRdb has only the in-frame clones, and not every one. Among tens of thousands of clones listed, approximately 90% were seen once. General observations from the study: Reportedly, close to half of spike-specific TCRs are directed against unmutated variant regions. Regions 160-218 and 743-854 held dominance among vaccine-associated CD4 TCRs, which spanned spike.

This clonotype was sampled from an adult who received the AZD1222 COVID-19 vaccine. The V gene is TRBV18, the J gene TRBJ1-1; a weak D match, TRBD1 (5 bases). The sequences come from peripheral blood, collected 28 days after the second AZD1222 dose. CDR3 DNA: TGTGCCAGCTCACCTCGGGGGGGTAGCAGGGAAGCTTTCTTT. This gives the protein CASSPRGGSREAFF.